Listed below are T cell receptor beta chains from one sample, sequenced in a study of T cells in Graves' hyperthyroidism and ophthalmopathy. TCRdb used MiXCR to reprocess the multiplex PCR reads, holding one entry per CDR3 protein. This table has around 380,000 distinct CDR3 sequences, approximately 12% appearing once. Sequencing was carried out using blood. Receptor source: a man aged 25 to 45 with Graves' hyperthyroidism that later progressed to Graves' ophthalmopathy. Both conserved end residues are part of each CDR3. Each record gives: D gene, clone size, J gene, V gene, CDR3 protein, CDR3 DNA. The D gene is left open where the match is weak. The size entry is marked missing in some rows and otherwise reads once, few, many or a size class.

TRBD1,many,TRBJ1-5,TRBV12-3/TRBV12-4,CASSLAGTGDQPQHF,TGTGCCAGCAGTTTAGCTGGGACAGGGGATCAGCCCCAGCATTTT
.,.,TRBJ2-2,TRBV11-2,CASSPRAITGELFF,TGTGCCAGCAGCCCGAGGGCCATCACCGGGGAGCTGTTTTTT
.,many,TRBJ1-2,TRBV12-3/TRBV12-4,CASRPPRANYGYTF,TGTGCCAGCAGACCCCCGAGAGCTAACTATGGCTACACCTTC
.,.,TRBJ2-3,TRBV20-1,CSAKGTASTDTQYF,TGCAGTGCTAAGGGGACGGCCAGCACAGATACGCAGTATTTT
.,few,TRBJ2-1,TRBV7-3,CASSYSGNSYNEQFF,TGTGCCAGCAGCTATTCAGGGAACTCCTACAATGAGCAGTTCTTC
TRBD1,many,TRBJ1-2,TRBV11-2,CASTTGGGYGYTF,TGTGCCAGCACCACAGGGGGCGGTTATGGCTACACCTTC
.,many,TRBJ1-4,TRBV28,CASRGGLNEKLFF,TGTGCCAGCAGAGGGGGGCTTAATGAAAAACTGTTTTTT
.,.,TRBJ2-1,TRBV4-1,CASSQDRSVEQFF,TGCGCCAGCAGCCAAGACAGATCGGTTGAGCAGTTCTTC
.,.,TRBJ2-2,TRBV28,CASSFNGASTGELFF,TGTGCCAGCAGTTTTAACGGGGCGAGCACCGGGGAGCTGTTTTTT
TRBD1,many,TRBJ1-2,TRBV11-2,CASSPDRFNYGYTF,TGTGCCAGCAGCCCGGACAGGTTTAACTATGGCTACACCTTC
.,many,TRBJ2-1,TRBV6-1,CASSESPPRETSYNEQFF,TGTGCCAGCAGTGAATCTCCTCCCCGGGAGACCTCCTACAATGAGCAGTTCTTC
.,.,TRBJ1-3,TRBV6-2/TRBV6-3,CASRADPLSGNTIYF,TGTGCCAGCAGGGCGGACCCCCTCTCTGGAAACACCATATATTTT
.,many,TRBJ1-3,TRBV6-1,CASSQRVSGNTIYF,TGTGCCAGCAGCCAAAGGGTTTCTGGAAACACCATATATTTT
.,many,TRBJ2-2,TRBV11-3,CASSLVGGTGELFF,TGTGCCAGCAGCTTAGTGGGTGGCACCGGGGAGCTGTTTTTT
.,few,TRBJ2-3,TRBV29-1,CSVSVALGSDTQYF,TGCAGCGTATCTGTCGCACTAGGGTCAGATACGCAGTATTTT
.,many,TRBJ1-1,TRBV28,CASSVQGNTEAFF,TGTGCCAGCAGTGTGCAGGGGAACACTGAAGCTTTCTTT
.,few,TRBJ2-7,TRBV7-9,CASSLERQYF,TGTGCCAGCAGCTTAGAAAGGCAGTACTTC
.,.,TRBJ2-4,TRBV19,CASSTGGKNIQYF,TGTGCCAGTAGTACCGGGGGAAAAAACATTCAGTACTTC
.,few,TRBJ2-5,TRBV3-1,CASSHGGGETQYF,TGTGCCAGCAGCCACGGGGGTGGGGAGACCCAGTACTTC
TRBD1,many,TRBJ1-6,TRBV12-3/TRBV12-4,CASSLGTGGVSPLHF,TGTGCCAGCAGTTTAGGGACAGGGGGCGTTTCACCCCTCCACTTT
.,few,TRBJ1-2,TRBV5-6,CASSLVTDYGYTF,TGTGCCAGCAGCTTGGTGACGGACTATGGCTACACCTTC
TRBD1,.,TRBJ1-4,TRBV5-8,CASSAGAGGEKLFF,TGTGCCAGCAGCGCCGGGGCAGGGGGTGAAAAACTGTTTTTT
TRBD1,many,TRBJ1-2,TRBV12-3/TRBV12-4,CASSSHRDRGYGYTF,TGTGCCAGCAGTTCCCATCGGGACAGGGGGTATGGCTACACCTTC
.,.,TRBJ2-7,TRBV10-3,CASGTQGFYEQYF,TGTGCCTCAGGGACCCAGGGGTTCTACGAGCAGTACTTC
.,many,TRBJ1-2,TRBV12-3/TRBV12-4,CASSLPRTVGYTF,TGTGCCAGCAGTTTGCCCAGGACAGTGGGCTACACCTTC
.,.,TRBJ1-1,TRBV28,CASNLPTTVNTEAFF,TGTGCCAGCAACCTCCCGACGACGGTGAACACTGAAGCTTTCTTT
TRBD1,.,TRBJ1-2,TRBV30,CAWSSGQGHYGYTF,TGTGCCTGGAGTTCGGGACAGGGACACTATGGCTACACCTTC
.,.,TRBJ1-1,TRBV29-1,CSALPDTEAFF,TGCAGCGCCCTCCCGGACACTGAAGCTTTCTTT
.,few,TRBJ1-5,TRBV28,CASSSGTSNQPQHF,TGTGCCAGCAGCTCCGGGACAAGCAATCAGCCCCAGCATTTT
TRBD1,.,TRBJ1-4,TRBV29-1,CSVGGQWNEKLFF,TGCAGCGTTGGGGGACAGTGGAATGAAAAACTGTTTTTT
.,many,TRBJ1-2,TRBV6-1,CASKRQDPYGYTF,TGTGCCAGCAAGCGGCAAGACCCCTATGGCTACACCTTC
.,.,TRBJ2-1,TRBV6-1,CASNQRGVLDEQFF,TGTGCCAGCAACCAGAGGGGGGTACTCGATGAGCAGTTCTTC
.,.,TRBJ1-4,TRBV6-1,CASSPTGEEKLFF,TGTGCCAGCAGCCCGACAGGTGAAGAAAAACTGTTTTTT
.,many,TRBJ2-1,TRBV12-3/TRBV12-4,CASSPMDDEQFF,TGTGCCAGCAGCCCTATGGACGATGAGCAGTTCTTC
.,many,TRBJ1-5,TRBV10-3,CAISHTSGSRGNQPQHF,TGTGCCATCAGCCACACCTCGGGGTCTAGGGGAAATCAGCCCCAGCATTTT
.,.,TRBJ2-7,TRBV28,CASSSGFYEQYF,TGTGCCAGCAGTTCAGGCTTCTACGAGCAGTACTTC
.,.,TRBJ2-3,TRBV5-4,CASSLGHTQYF,TGTGCCAGCAGCTTGGGGCATACGCAGTATTTT
.,many,TRBJ1-1,TRBV19,CASRAGGAGKTEAFF,TGTGCCAGTAGGGCCGGAGGGGCAGGGAAGACTGAAGCTTTCTTT
.,many,TRBJ1-5,TRBV20-1,CSARRRGPNQPQHF,TGCAGTGCTAGACGCAGGGGACCCAATCAGCCCCAGCATTTT
.,many,TRBJ1-5,TRBV28,CASSWWVNNQPQHF,TGTGCCAGCAGTTGGTGGGTTAACAATCAGCCCCAGCATTTT
TRBD1,many,TRBJ1-5,TRBV27,CASSFTGANQPQHF,TGTGCCAGCAGTTTCACAGGGGCCAATCAGCCCCAGCATTTT
.,.,TRBJ2-1,TRBV7-9,CASSLSRGGGNKQFF,TGTGCCAGCAGCCTATCCCGAGGAGGTGGGAATAAGCAGTTCTTC
TRBD2,many,TRBJ2-5,TRBV7-2,CASSLFGGSLQETQYF,TGTGCCAGCAGCTTGTTTGGCGGGAGCCTTCAAGAGACCCAGTACTTC
.,many,TRBJ2-3,TRBV12-3/TRBV12-4,CASIFGGTRHRPITDTQYF,TGTGCCAGCATTTTTGGGGGGACCAGACATCGGCCGATCACAGATACGCAGTATTTT
TRBD2,.,TRBJ2-7,TRBV19,CASSIDRERGSTYEQYF,TGTGCCAGTAGTATAGATCGAGAGCGGGGGAGTACCTACGAGCAGTACTTC